Below, one TCR beta chain is given with its context. The antigen remains unidentified. This record belongs to a study of T cells in Graves' hyperthyroidism and ophthalmopathy. V was pared by 6 bases and J by 5 bases, with 22 bases between. The CDR3 is 16 amino acids. Germline V gene sequence: CDR1 ENHRY, CDR2 SYGVKD. Diagnoses were established using clinical symptoms, serum thyroxine and TRAb, thyroid ultrasound and orbital computed tomography. Study observations and caveats: Peripheral blood also featured most of the thyroid clonotypes expanded above 0.001. Ophthalmopathy was identified by the model a median around 6.3 months ahead of onset. A model built on 13 V-J features separated ophthalmopathy from stable hyperthyroidism.

Amplified regions were TCR beta CDR3 sequences from RNA transcripts. Using the HTBI primer set, a first-round RT-PCR was run on the TCR CDR3. TCRdb analysed the multiplex PCR reads with MiXCR anew, one entry per CDR3 protein. The profile shows about 560,000 distinct CDR3 sequences, about half of them singletons. The chain carries TRBV10-3 and TRBJ1-1; TRBD1 might be the D (6 bases). The sequence was obtained from a woman aged 18-29 years with Graves' hyperthyroidism. Sample: peripheral blood or thyroid tissue (not recorded which). CDR3 sequence reads: CAIRRAGAEELTEAFF. CDR3 sequence (DNA): TGTGCCATCAGGCGAGCGGGGGCAGAGGAGTTGACTGAAGCTTTCTTT.